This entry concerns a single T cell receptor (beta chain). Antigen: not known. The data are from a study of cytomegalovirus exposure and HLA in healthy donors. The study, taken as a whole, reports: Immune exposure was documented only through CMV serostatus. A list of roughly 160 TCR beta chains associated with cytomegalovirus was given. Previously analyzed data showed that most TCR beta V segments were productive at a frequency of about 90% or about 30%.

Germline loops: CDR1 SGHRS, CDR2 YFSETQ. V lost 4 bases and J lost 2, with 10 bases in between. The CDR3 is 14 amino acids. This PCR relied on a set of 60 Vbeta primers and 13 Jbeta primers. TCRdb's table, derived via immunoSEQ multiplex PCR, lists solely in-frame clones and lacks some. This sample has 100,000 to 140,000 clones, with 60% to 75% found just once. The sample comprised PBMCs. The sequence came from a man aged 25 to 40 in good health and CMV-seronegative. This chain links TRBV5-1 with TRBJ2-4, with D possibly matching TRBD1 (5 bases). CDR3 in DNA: TGCGCCAGCAGCCCTATGGGGCCCAAAAACATTCAGTACTTC. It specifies CASSPMGPKNIQYF.